These T cell receptor beta chains were read from a single sample in a study of neurological immune-mediated disorders. MiXCR was run by TCRdb on the 5' RACE reads, yielding one entry per CDR3 protein. Counted here are roughly 15,000 distinct CDR3 sequences, 13% occurring once; the ten biggest clones make up roughly two fifths. The sequencing sample was made of CD8+ T cells from blood. Source of these receptors: a female donor with HTLV-1-associated myelopathy (HAM/TSP). Each CDR3 is given with its conserved first and last residue. A D gene is named only where the DNA matches it firmly. Only part of the rows carry a size: once, few, many, or a class if the clone is expanded.

v_gene,abundance,j_gene,d_gene,CDR3aa,CDR3nt
TRBV9,many,TRBJ2-2,.,CASSPASATNTGELFF,TGTGCCAGCAGTCCCGCCAGTGCGACGAACACCGGGGAGCTGTTTTTT
TRBV5-1,many,TRBJ2-1,TRBD2,CASRIAGGNEQFF,TGCGCCAGCAGAATAGCGGGAGGTAATGAGCAGTTCTTC
TRBV4-2,many,TRBJ2-5,.,CASSQAVGDQETQYF,TGTGCCAGCAGCCAAGCTGTGGGGGACCAAGAGACCCAGTACTTC
TRBV5-1,many,TRBJ1-1,.,CASSPAGGYTEAFF,TGCGCCAGCAGCCCGGCGGGGGGCTATACTGAAGCTTTCTTT
TRBV11-2,many,TRBJ1-2,.,CASSLFRGRVLSGYTF,TGTGCCAGCAGCTTATTCCGGGGGCGCGTTCTTTCTGGCTACACCTTC
TRBV4-1,many,TRBJ2-7,.,CASSQTQGTHYEQYF,TGCGCCAGCAGCCAAACACAGGGAACCCACTACGAGCAGTACTTC
TRBV7-2,many,TRBJ2-7,.,CASSQAGGAYEQYF,TGTGCCAGCAGCCAAGCAGGGGGGGCCTACGAGCAGTACTTC
TRBV10-3,many,TRBJ2-4,.,CAISESVPMGKKAKNIQYF,TGTGCCATCAGTGAGTCCGTTCCCATGGGCAAGAAAGCCAAAAACATTCAGTACTTC
TRBV7-9,many,TRBJ2-7,.,CASSPGRRAGPYYEQYF,TGTGCCAGCAGCCCCGGCCGCCGTGCGGGCCCTTACTACGAGCAGTACTTC
TRBV5-5,many,TRBJ1-4,.,CASSLEAGWEKLFF,TGTGCCAGCAGCTTGGAAGCAGGTTGGGAAAAACTGTTTTTT
TRBV7-8,many,TRBJ1-2,.,CASSQDKGPNYGYTF,TGTGCCAGCAGTCAGGACAAGGGGCCTAACTATGGCTACACCTTC
TRBV6-5,many,TRBJ1-5,TRBD1,CASSNRGLGQPQHF,TGTGCCAGCAGTAACAGGGGGCTCGGCCAGCCCCAGCATTTT
TRBV27,.,TRBJ2-5,TRBD1,CASLQHMRGQDTQYF,TGTGCCAGCTTGCAACACATGAGGGGGCAAGATACCCAGTACTTC
TRBV19,.,TRBJ1-5,.,CASSPGLSNQPYHF,TGTGCCAGTAGTCCCGGACTGAGCAATCAGCCCTATCATTTT
TRBV7-9,.,TRBJ2-1,.,CASSSPHYNEQFF,TGTGCCAGCAGCTCCCCTCACTACAATGAGCAGTTCTTC
TRBV7-8,many,TRBJ2-7,TRBD2,CASSSIGTSSYEQYF,TGTGCCAGCAGCTCCATCGGGACTAGCTCCTACGAGCAGTACTTC
TRBV6-6,many,TRBJ2-7,TRBD2,CASSYSASGRLNEQYF,TGTGCCAGCAGTTACTCTGCTAGCGGGAGACTCAACGAGCAGTACTTC